The T cell receptor (beta chain) described here comes from a study of CD8+CD57+ T cells in acquired aplastic anemia. Overall study: The average for DNA from sorted CD4+ and CD8+ cells was 3 to 3.5 ug. Study-level points and caveats: Patients and controls had in common 25 to 35 CD8+ CDR3 sequences.

Genomic DNA was employed as the template in profiling TCR beta VDJ and CDR3. TCRdb used MiXCR to reprocess the reads, holding one entry per CDR3 protein. The sample records around 200,000 distinct CDR3 sequences, around 48% being singletons. This clonotype was detected many times. What it binds is unknown. Flow cytometry had shown expanded CD8+CD57+ cells in the patients chosen for sequencing. Blood sampling was performed on the patients, and none of them had received therapy by then. Trimming pared 0 bases from V and 7 bases from J, leaving 9 bases between. This CDR3 is 12 amino acids long. Per germline, CDR1 DFQATT and CDR2 SNEGSKA (reference sequence).

The sample consisted of sorted CD4+, CD8+, or CD8+CD57+ T cells (not recorded which) from PBMCs. This clonotype was obtained from a human donor with aplastic anemia. The rearrangement joins TRBV20-1 to TRBJ2-5, with no clear D. The CDR3: CSARDTVATQYF. The CDR3 region has the DNA TGCAGTGCTAGAGATACAGTCGCGACCCAGTACTTC.